The 31 T cell receptor beta chains below all came from one sample that was sequenced in a study of early T cells in non-severe SARS-CoV-2 infection. Via MiXCR, TCRdb re-called the 5' RACE reads, giving one row per CDR3 protein. Among about 83,000 distinct CDR3 sequences listed, approximately 13% were seen once. The specimen sequenced was whole blood. The receptors were sampled from an adult who was a healthcare worker with PCR-confirmed SARS-CoV-2 infection or an uninfected control (not recorded which).

This clonotype was detected many times. The gene calls are TRBV27 and TRBJ1-4, with D possibly being TRBD1 (5 bases). The CDR3 loop spans 14 amino acids. Germline V gene lookup returns CDR1 MNHEY and CDR2 SMNVEV (reference sequence). Trimming removed 5 bases from V and 3 bases from J, with 10 bases in between. The CDR3, as DNA: TGTGCCAGCAGTCTGAGACAGTCTAATGAAAAACTGTTTTTT. Translating gives CASSLRQSNEKLFF.

The sample holds a few counts of this clonotype. V usage is TRBV7-2 and J usage is TRBJ2-1, with a tentative D call TRBD1 (5 bases). The CDR3 runs to 12 residues. V gave up 1 base and J gave up 14 bases, with 12 bases separating them. The germline V gene has CDR1 SGHTA and CDR2 FQGNSA. CDR3 in amino acids: CASSLDAAGKFF. DNA for the CDR3: TGTGCCAGCAGCTTAGACGCGGCAGGGAAGTTCTTC.

On this clonotype: This may arise from a read error, as a much more abundant clone is one base away. This CDR3 fails to terminate in the conserved phenylalanine or tryptophan, so it likely reflects a read error. The V gene is TRBV4-3, the J gene TRBJ1-4, with D perhaps TRBD1 (5 bases). The V gene lost 0 bases and the J gene lost 3 bases, with 8 bases spanning the gap. The CDR3 has 15 residues. CDR1 LGHNA and CDR2 YSLEER come from the germline V gene. CDR3 amino acids: CASSQDWGANEKLFY. CDR3 bases: TGCGCCAGCAGCCAAGATTGGGGGGCTAATGAAAAACTGTTTTAT.

This clonotype was observed a few times. V usage is TRBV12-3 or TRBV12-4 and J usage is TRBJ1-2; D is possibly TRBD1 (5 bases). The CDR3 runs 14 residues. Trimming cost V 7 bases and J 7 bases, with 19 bases left between them. CDR3 region: CASTYNEGRSGYTF. In DNA, the CDR3 is TGTGCCAGCACCTATAATGAGGGGCGGAGTGGCTACACCTTC.

The sample holds a few counts of this clonotype. The chain uses TRBV11-3 and TRBJ2-7; 8 bases are a match to TRBD1. Germline CDR1 reads SGHNT; CDR2 reads YENEEA. The trim removed 5 bases at V and 7 bases at J, leaving 4 bases unmatched. CDR3 size: 12 residues. CDR3 loop: CASSRTGREQYF. For the CDR3, the DNA is TGTGCCAGCAGCCGGACAGGGCGGGAGCAGTACTTC.

In DNA, the CDR3 is TGTGCCAGCAGCCATCGGACAGGGACTAACACTGAAGCTTTCTTT. Protein: CASSHRTGTNTEAFF. J is TRBJ1-1 and V is TRBV5-4; 8 nucleotides match TRBD1. From germline, CDR1 is SGHNT and CDR2 YYREEE (reference sequence). This CDR3 is built from 15 residues. V dropped 4 bases and J dropped 2; count of bases not matched to a gene: 7.

With respect to this clonotype: Since a much larger clone is just one base distant, this may be a read error. The J gene is TRBJ2-5, the V gene TRBV3-1, with D possibly called TRBD1 or TRBD2 (6 bases each). CDR3 size: 15 residues. Germline V gene lookup returns CDR1 LGHDT and CDR2 YNNKEL (reference sequence). CDR3 nucleotide sequence: TGTGTCAGCAGCCAAGGCGTTAGGGGGGAAGAGACCCAGTACTTC. Protein: CVSSQGVRGEETQYF.

This clonotype occurred many times. This chain connects TRBV30 to TRBJ1-5; D is uncertain. The V gene's germline CDR1 is GTSNPN and CDR2 SVGIG (reference sequence). The CDR3 has 13 amino acids. Trimming shortened V by 0 bases and J by 2 bases, and 5 bases separated the two germline ends. CDR3: CAWSVQGNQPQHF. CDR3 bases: TGTGCCTGGAGTGTACAAGGCAATCAGCCCCAGCATTTT.

Ten or more counts support this clonotype. The chain joins TRBV6-1 to TRBJ2-4; D perhaps matches TRBD2 (5 bases). With 0 bases removed from V and 8 bases from J, the gap between germline ends came to 14 bases. This CDR3 spans 15 amino acids. CDR1 and CDR2 from the germline V gene are MNHNS and SASEGT. In DNA form, the CDR3 reads TGTGCCAGCAGTGAAGCCGGGCAGCCGGGGTACATTCAGTACTTC. This encodes CASSEAGQPGYIQYF.

The chain joins TRBV12-3 or TRBV12-4 to TRBJ2-3; possibly TRBD2 for D (6 bases). The V end was cut by 3 bases, the J end by 2 bases, with 21 bases between. The CDR3 covers 18 residues. CDR3 nucleotides: TGTGCCAGCAGTTTGTTTAGCCGCGGACTATTAACCACAGATACGCAGTATTTT. Translation: CASSLFSRGLLTTDTQYF.

Turning to this clonotype: This is likely a read error, given that the CDR3 carries no conserved phenylalanine or tryptophan at its end. The CDR3, as DNA: TGTGCCAGCAGCCCCCGGGACAGGACCTACAATGAGCAGTTCTCC. This sequence encodes CASSPRDRTYNEQFS. V gene TRBV5-5 combines with J gene TRBJ2-1; 8 bases match TRBD1. The CDR3 extends over 15 amino acids. The trim removed 4 bases at V and 2 bases at J, leaving 5 bases unmatched. Per germline, CDR1 SGHKS and CDR2 YYEKEE (reference sequence).

This clonotype was observed at least ten times. The chain combines TRBV7-9 with TRBJ2-5, with D uncertain. Per the germline V gene, CDR1 is SEHNR and CDR2 is FQNEAQ (reference sequence). V dropped 1 base and J dropped 5 bases, with 5 bases sitting between them. This CDR3 contains 12 residues. The CDR3 here is CASSLVSETQYF. In DNA form, the CDR3 reads TGTGCCAGCAGCTTAGTATCGGAGACCCAGTACTTC.

This clonotype was counted at least ten times. The chain has TRBV7-6 and TRBJ2-5; D ambiguous. Germline V gene sequence: CDR1 SGHVS, CDR2 FNYEAQ. Trimming pared 5 bases from V and 0 bases from J, leaving 7 bases between. This CDR3 has 13 residues. CDR3 region: CASSHTNQETQYF. The CDR3 DNA reads as TGTGCCAGCAGCCATACTAACCAAGAGACCCAGTACTTC.

This clonotype was seen many times. The chain employs TRBV7-9 and TRBJ2-1; TRBD1 matches at 7 bases. V lost 5 bases, J lost 4 bases, and 2 bases stayed unmatched. The CDR3 consists of 13 residues. Germline V CDR1 and CDR2: SEHNR, FQNEAQ (reference sequence). CDR3 loop: CASSRQGYNEQFF. CDR3 DNA: TGTGCCAGCAGCCGACAGGGTTACAATGAGCAGTTCTTC.

This clonotype was detected a few times. The V call is TRBV30, the J call TRBJ2-5; D gene unclear. From germline, CDR1 is GTSNPN and CDR2 SVGIG (reference sequence). V was pared by 4 bases and J by 5 bases, with 11 bases between. The CDR3 contains 12 residues. As DNA, the CDR3 is TGTGCCTGGAAGATCCACGGGGAGACCCAGTACTTC. Translating gives CAWKIHGETQYF.

In this sample, this clonotype turned up a few times. The V gene is TRBV11-2, the J gene TRBJ2-3, with 8 bases aligning to TRBD1. Looked up from germline, CDR1 is SGHAT and CDR2 is FQNNGV. Trimming removed 4 bases from V and 0 bases from J; junction bases left unmatched: 6. CDR3 size: 16 residues. CDR3 protein: CASSYGQGTSTDTQYF. The CDR3 DNA reads TGTGCCAGCAGCTACGGACAGGGCACTAGCACAGATACGCAGTATTTT.

The rearrangement uses TRBV7-8 and TRBJ2-1; TRBD2 agrees at 14 bases. J gave up 8 bases and V 3 bases, and 3 bases lay outside the gene matches. Germline assignment: CDR1 SGHVS and CDR2 FQNEAQ. The CDR3 has 15 residues. The CDR3 spells CASSFGTSGGYEQFF. CDR3 bases: TGTGCCAGCAGCTTCGGGACTAGCGGGGGCTATGAGCAGTTCTTC.

This clonotype was observed a handful of times. The gene calls are TRBV4-1 and TRBJ2-7, with TRBD1 as a possible D gene (5 bases). This CDR3 has 14 amino acids. Germline lookup yields CDR1 MGHRA and CDR2 YSYEKL. V lost 1 base, J lost 2 bases, and 9 bases lay in between. The CDR3 region has the DNA TGCGCCAGCAGCCAAGGGGGCTACACCTACGAGCAGTACTTC. Its translation: CASSQGGYTYEQYF.

This clonotype was detected a few times. This chain uses TRBV5-6 with TRBJ1-6; D perhaps matches TRBD1 (5 bases). This CDR3 has 14 residues. The V gene's germline CDR1 is SGHDT and CDR2 YYEEEE. The V end lost 3 bases, the J end lost 8 bases, and 12 bases lay between the germline ends. The CDR3 reads CASSYRGGDSPLHF. The CDR3 DNA sequence: TGTGCCAGCAGCTATAGGGGCGGCGATTCACCCCTCCACTTT.

This rearrangement joins TRBV6-1 to TRBJ2-2; D might be TRBD1 (6 bases). Germline V gene data show CDR1 as MNHNS and CDR2 as SASEGT. The CDR3 totals 14 residues. Trimming removed 5 bases from V and 0 bases from J, with 7 bases in between. The CDR3 DNA reads TGTGCCAGCAGTTGGACAGCGAACACCGGGGAGCTGTTTTTT. It yields the protein CASSWTANTGELFF.

This clonotype occurred many times. This chain connects TRBV5-6 to TRBJ1-3; D uncertain. The CDR3 consists of 18 residues. Trimming shortened V by 1 base and J by 2 bases, and 19 bases separated the two germline ends. Germline CDR1 and CDR2: SGHDT and YYEEEE. CDR3: CASSLLLRQGPTGNTIYF. The CDR3 coding sequence is TGTGCCAGCAGCTTGCTCCTGAGACAAGGCCCTACTGGAAACACCATATATTTT.

In this sample, this clonotype turned up many times. The V gene is TRBV30, the J gene TRBJ2-5; the match to TRBD1 covers 8 bases. Germline CDR1 reads GTSNPN; CDR2 reads SVGIG (reference sequence). V shed 2 bases and J 5 bases; nucleotides not matched to a gene: 13. CDR3 size: 16 residues. The CDR3: CAWSIRRGLAAETQYF. CDR3 sequence (DNA): TGTGCCTGGAGTATTCGCAGGGGGCTCGCTGCTGAGACCCAGTACTTC.

The table lists this clonotype with a few counts. The J gene is TRBJ1-1, the V gene TRBV12-3 or TRBV12-4, with 7 bases that match TRBD1. The CDR3 covers 15 residues. The V gene end was trimmed by 2 bases and the J gene end by 6 bases; junction bases not matched to a gene: 9. CDR3 amino acids: CASSLSEGGPAEAFF. The CDR3 bases are TGTGCCAGCAGTTTATCGGAAGGGGGCCCGGCTGAAGCTTTCTTT.

V and J are TRBV3-1 and TRBJ2-3; D may match TRBD1 or TRBD2 (6 bases each). The V end lost 1 base, the J end lost 8 bases, and 16 bases lay between the germline ends. The CDR3 is made up of 15 amino acids. Germline assignment: CDR1 LGHDT and CDR2 YNNKEL (reference sequence). The CDR3 sequence is CASSQVPRGGGTQYF. The CDR3 nucleotides are TGTGCCAGCAGCCAAGTCCCCAGGGGAGGAGGTACGCAGTATTTT.

This clonotype was recorded many times. The chain joins TRBV18 to TRBJ2-5, with 9 bases that match TRBD1. The J segment lost 3 bases and the V segment lost 5 bases, leaving 4 bases of the junction unmatched. The CDR3 extends over 14 amino acids. CDR1 is KGHSH and CDR2 is LQKENI in the germline V gene. In nucleotides, the CDR3 is TGTGCCAGCTCAGACCGGGACAGGGAAGAGACCCAGTACTTC. It is translated as CASSDRDREETQYF.

In this sample, this clonotype turned up a few times. The V call is TRBV18, the J call TRBJ1-1; D is perhaps TRBD1 (6 bases). Germline loops: CDR1 KGHSH, CDR2 LQKENI. V dropped 3 bases and J dropped 6 bases, with 11 bases sitting between them. CDR3 length: 13 residues. The CDR3 DNA is TGTGCCAGCTCACCCGGACAGCCCCCTGAAGCTTTCTTT. Its protein is CASSPGQPPEAFF.

J is TRBJ1-1 and V is TRBV7-9; no definite D call. Trimming took off 6 bases at V and 1 base at J, with 15 bases between the two ends. The CDR3 is 15 residues long. Germline loops: CDR1 SEHNR, CDR2 FQNEAQ (reference sequence). The CDR3 DNA is TGTGCCAGCAGACCACCTTACTCCTGGAACACTGAAGCTTTCTTT. Translation gives CASRPPYSWNTEAFF.

In this sample, this clonotype turned up many times. V gene TRBV4-3 combines with J gene TRBJ2-6, with D maybe TRBD1 (5 bases). The CDR3 totals 17 residues. Germline-derived CDR1 and CDR2 are LGHNA and YSLEER. The V end lost 0 bases, the J end lost 2 bases, and 11 bases lay between the germline ends. CDR3 DNA sequence: TGCGCCAGCAGCCAAGATGGGGCCTCAACTGGGGCCAACGTCCTGACTTTC. This sequence encodes CASSQDGASTGANVLTF.

Comment on this clonotype: A much larger clone lies one base from this, so it may be a read error. V and J are TRBV5-1 and TRBJ2-3, with D unclear. This CDR3 contains 17 residues. Germline V gene sequence: CDR1 SGHRS, CDR2 YFSETQ. V lost 4 bases and J lost 0, with 18 bases in between. As DNA, the CDR3 is TGCGCCAGCAGCCCCCTATGGCGCAGTACTAGCACAGATACGCAGTATTTT. It yields the protein CASSPLWRSTSTDTQYF. The full variable domain, rest sourced from reference TRBV5-1 and TRBJ2-3, is KAGVTQTPRYLIKTRGQQVTLSCSPISGHRSVSWYQQTPGQGLQFLFEYFSETQRNKGNFPGRFSGRQFSNSRSEMNVSTLELGDSALYLCASSPLWRSTSTDTQYFGPGTRLTVL.

The rearrangement uses TRBV9 and TRBJ2-4, with unresolved D. The CDR3 totals 17 residues. Germline values: CDR1 SGDLS, CDR2 YYNGEE. Trimming stripped 4 bases from V and 2 bases from J, with 19 bases between. The chain's CDR3 is CASSPHPDLVTKNIQYF. The CDR3 DNA follows: TGTGCCAGCAGCCCACATCCCGATCTGGTTACCAAAAACATTCAGTACTTC.

This clonotype qualifies as medium-sized. The CDR3 DNA reads as TGCAGTGCTAGGGACCGGACATTTAGCTCCTACAATGAGCAGTTCTTC. Its protein is CSARDRTFSSYNEQFF. V usage is TRBV20-1 and J usage is TRBJ2-1, with D possibly TRBD1 on 5 matching bases. This CDR3 is 16 amino acids long. Germline CDR1 and CDR2: DFQATT and SNEGSKA (reference sequence). The germline V and J ends were trimmed by 3 bases and 0 bases, with 15 bases remaining between them.